This T cell receptor (beta chain) was sequenced in a study of CD8+CD57+ T cells in acquired aplastic anemia. Across the whole study: Yields of DNA that came from sorted CD4+ and CD8+ cells averaged approximately 3.2 ug. Roughly 10.8 million reads were obtained on average for healthy donor CD4+ cells. Study results and caveats: For CD8+ Simpson's diversity, patients and controls showed no significant difference. There were 25 to 35 CD8+ CDR3 sequences that occurred in both patients and controls.

A note on this clonotype: Its target is not known. It is unclear where the CDR3 begins or ends on the DNA, so no DNA is shown, and the CDR3 is as TCRdb lists it.

Genomic DNA acted as the template from which TCR beta VDJ combination and CDR3 sequence profiling were carried out. One entry per CDR3 protein results from TCRdb running MiXCR on the reads. The repertoire consists of fewer than 250,000 distinct CDR3 sequences, with roughly half occurring once and the leading ten covering around a sixth. Germline V gene sequence: CDR1 SGHRS, CDR2 YFSETQ. The CDR3 sequence runs 24 residues, both termini included. The receptor was derived from a human donor in good health, serving as a control. The sequenced sample consisted of sorted CD4+, CD8+, or CD8+CD57+ T cells (not recorded which) from PBMCs. V is TRBV5-1 and J is TRBJ2-2; TRBD1, the table's D call, was not compared with the DNA. CDR3 loop: CASSFDPPSSYEQYFGPGTGELFF.